The following is a TCR beta chain sequence with its context. The data belong to a study of blood T cell repertoires in COVID-19. The overall study: Both acute and convalescent COVID-19 samples were obtained from the United States, Italy and Spain. The cDNA or gDNA used as material had been derived from T cells, B-cell-depleted T cells, or PBMCs.

Germline V lookup: CDR1 SQVTM, CDR2 ANQGSEA. Trimming cost V 7 bases and J 6 bases, with 14 bases left between them. This CDR3 spans 12 amino acids. TCRdb keeps only in-frame clones here, not all; method: immunoSEQ multiplex PCR. The sample lists over 90,000 clones, about 85% occurring once. The sequence came from a man over 45 in a cohort sampled during active COVID-19. The chain links TRBV29-1 to TRBJ2-3; TRBD2 is a possible D gene (5 bases). The sequenced material came from peripheral blood. The CDR3 DNA is TGCAGCGGTACCCGGGGTTTGGATACGCAGTATTTT. Translating gives CSGTRGLDTQYF.